This T cell receptor beta chain stems from a study of technical replicates of blood from a handful of donors. Sequenced by immunoSEQ multiplex PCR; TCRdb stores in-frame clones only, minus some. The sample lists more than 75,000 clones, 96% occurring once. The V gene lost 0 bases and the J gene lost 5 bases, with 7 bases spanning the gap. This CDR3 has 13 amino acids. Germline loops: CDR1 SGHAT, CDR2 FQNNGV. A few counts support this clone. The receptor's source is a human donor in good health. The chain uses TRBV11-2 and TRBJ1-1, with D maybe TRBD1 (5 bases). The material sequenced was T cells isolated from PBMCs. CDR3 in amino acids: CASSLEEGTEAFF. CDR3 in DNA: TGTGCCAGCAGCTTAGAGGAGGGGACTGAAGCTTTCTTT.